The T cell receptor (beta chain) under discussion was sequenced for a study of T-cell reconstitution after alpha-beta-depleted transplantation in children listed by TCRdb under 2016. Regarding the research as a whole: Using TCR repertoire profiling, the study quantitatively followed how T-cell immune reconstitution unfolded in children after TCRalphabeta/CD19-depleted allogeneic hematopoietic cell transplantation.

To prepare the library, PCR was applied. The instrument was an Illumina HiSeq 2500. TCR libraries were prepared with molecular barcoding, using unique molecular identifiers to normalize TCRbeta repertoire quantification. Starting from the raw public reads, TCRdb applied fastp trimming at Q25, assembled clones with MiXCR and retained in-frame beta chains. Under each unique CDR3 protein, matching rows form one entry showing the most common genes and DNA. For this sample there are around 450,000 distinct CDR3 sequences; about 10% appear just once. About 2% of the sample goes to the ten largest clones. Spanning cysteine to phenylalanine, the CDR3 consists of 18 amino acids. Kept here is only the CDR3 DNA, which spans 54 bases and is read in frame from base 1. The CDR1 and CDR2 encoded by the germline V gene are SQVTM and ANQGSEA. At the junction V is shortened by 5 bases and J by 6 bases; bases outside the gene matches: 16.

This clonotype was observed at least ten times. No cognate antigen has been identified for it. Base qualities are not at hand, and no much larger clone is one base apart. Reading the label with the study, this specimen's treatment or condition is: allogeneic hematopoietic cell transplantation with graft depleted of TCRalphabeta T cells and CD19 B cells. Transplant recipients were children who received TCRalphabeta/CD19-depleted allogeneic hematopoietic cell grafts. Broad study findings and their caveats: The high TCRbeta diversity at day 60 in some patients was ascribed to recipient T cells and intrathymic progenitors that had survived conditioning. The apparently early alphabetaT-cell count recovery about two months after transplant was reportedly dependent on only several hundred rapidly expanded clones derived from non-depleted graft cells. Over subsequent months, a decline in hyperexpanded clone frequencies was noted, and after one year, T-cell counts and TCRbeta diversity were mostly ascribed to newly produced T cells.

This TCR was recovered from a child aged 2-9 years with inherited bone marrow failure, due to receive a stem cell transplant. The sample consisted of PBMCs, taken before TCRalphabeta/CD19-depleted stem cell transplant. Recombination linked TRBV29-1 to TRBJ2-2, with 12 bases in between that match TRBD2. The CDR3 in this case is CSVRSGAASGRAPGELFF. In nucleotides, the sequence is TGCAGCGTTCGCTCTGGGGCTGCTAGCGGGAGGGCCCCCGGGGAGCTGTTTTTT.